This T cell receptor (beta chain) originates from a study of STAT3 mutations in large granular lymphocyte leukemia. Overall study results and limits: TCR clonotype switching after therapy occurred in about 30% of the 18 patients. Every T-LGLL patient had at least one immunodominant TCRbeta clonotype. Suggested: STAT3 mutation was not the ancestral event for these clonal expansions.

TCRbeta libraries averaged around 37,000 productive templates per sample. Profiled with immunoSEQ multiplex PCR; TCRdb holds only in-frame clones, not every one. The table shows roughly 35,000 clones, with about 88% occurring only once. Regarding this clone: The target antigen is unknown.

CDR3 size: 16 residues. In germline, CDR1 is SGHRS, CDR2 YFSETQ. Between the trimmed V and J ends, which lost 4 bases and 5 bases, there was a span of 21 bases. The sequence came from a human donor with T large granular lymphocyte leukemia. Some clones in this sample may be carry-over from other donors' samples. Input material: PBMCs. The chain combines TRBV5-1 with TRBJ2-5; tentative D call: TRBD1 (6 bases). CDR3 amino acids: CASSAWGQAGGETQYF. The CDR3 bases are TGCGCCAGCAGCGCTTGGGGGCAGGCGGGCGGTGAGACCCAGTACTTC. Together with reference TRBV5-1 and TRBJ2-5, the CDR3 gives the full variable domain: KAGVTQTPRYLIKTRGQQVTLSCSPISGHRSVSWYQQTPGQGLQFLFEYFSETQRNKGNFPGRFSGRQFSNSRSEMNVSTLELGDSALYLCASSAWGQAGGETQYFGPGTRLLVL.